Each of the 6 T cell receptor beta chains below was sequenced from the same sample in a study of vaccination effects on CD4 cells after COVID-19. Antigens of these TCRs are unknown. The table came from immunoSEQ multiplex PCR; TCRdb's copy has only in-frame clones and leaves some out. The sample lists 30,000 to 35,000 clones, more than 60% seen once, with around 30% in the top ten. Sequencing followed a ViraFEST assay step that expanded antigen-specific CD4+ T cells with viral peptide pools. When around nine days of culture had elapsed, CD4+ T cells were isolated. The person's infection with SARS-CoV-2, confirmed by PCR, took place between March and December 2020. The sequencing here drew on CD4+ T cells from PBMCs cultured with a peptide pool, taken before COVID-19 vaccination. Every receptor here comes from a human donor who had a prior SARS-CoV-2 infection.

V gene TRBV29-1 combines with J gene TRBJ1-2, with 10 positions matching TRBD1. V gave up 6 bases and J gave up 4 bases; unmatched junction bases: 5. The V gene's germline CDR1 is SQVTM and CDR2 ANQGSEA. The CDR3 covers 13 residues. DNA of the CDR3: TGCAGCGTAAGACAGGGGGCGTCCTATGGCTACACCTTC. Translating gives CSVRQGASYGYTF.

This clone was seen only a few times. The CDR3 region has the DNA TGTGCCAGCAGCTTGGCAGGGGATCAGCCCCAGCATTTT. The encoded protein is CASSLAGDQPQHF. V and J are TRBV7-9 and TRBJ1-5, with D possibly matching TRBD1 (6 bases). The germline V gene encodes CDR1 SEHNR and CDR2 FQNEAQ (reference sequence). The ends were cut back, 3 bases at V and 5 bases at J, with 8 bases in the middle. There are 13 residues in the CDR3.

The genes are TRBV7-8 and TRBJ2-7; D possibly corresponds to TRBD2 (5 bases). This CDR3 spans 11 amino acids. Germline CDR1 is SGHVS and CDR2 is FQNEAQ. The V and J ends lost 9 bases and 6 bases respectively, with 12 bases between them. CDR3 residues: CASSEGFEQYF. CDR3 bases: TGTGCCAGTTCCGAGGGCTTCGAGCAGTACTTC.

The J gene is TRBJ2-3, the V gene TRBV10-3, with D perhaps TRBD2 (5 bases). There are 17 residues in the CDR3. Trimming took off 3 bases at V and 2 bases at J, with 18 bases between the two ends. The germline V gene has CDR1 ENHRY and CDR2 SYGVKD. CDR3 residues: CAISDPARGSHTDTQYF. CDR3 sequence (DNA): TGTGCCATCAGTGATCCTGCACGGGGATCTCACACAGATACGCAGTATTTT.

V gene TRBV4-3 combines with J gene TRBJ1-1; 7 nucleotides agree with TRBD1. The CDR3 extends over 14 amino acids. Germline CDR1 reads LGHNA; CDR2 reads YSLEER. The junction had 6 bases not matched to a gene; V was cut back by 1 base and J by 7 bases. The CDR3 DNA follows: TGCGCCAGCAGCCAAGGGACAGGAACATTTGAAGCTTTCTTT. Its translation: CASSQGTGTFEAFF.

The chain links TRBV11-1 to TRBJ1-4; a weak D match, TRBD1 (5 bases). V was clipped by 2 bases and J by 8 bases, with 15 bases between them. This CDR3 contains 15 residues. The germline gives CDR1 SGHAT, CDR2 FQDESV (reference sequence). The CDR3 region has the DNA TGTGCCAGCAGCTTATCGGGGCAGGCGAGCGAAAAACTGTTTTTT. It codes for CASSLSGQASEKLFF.